This T cell receptor beta chain is drawn from a study of T cells in localized non-small cell lung cancer. Whole-study findings and limits: Without multi-region sequencing, intratumor heterogeneity could not be excluded. Peak T cell clonality was found in uninvolved adjacent lung, exceeding tumor. Turning up in adjacent lung were a median roughly 59 of the top 100 tumor clones.

This clone was observed a handful of times. Its antigen is undetermined. Profiling relied on immunoSEQ multiplex PCR, and the TCRdb table lists in-frame clones only, not all of them. The table has 11,000 or so clones, 29% seen once. This CDR3 spans 13 amino acids. Trimming pared 2 bases from V and 7 bases from J, leaving 14 bases between. Germline-derived CDR1 and CDR2 are GTSNPN and SVGIG (reference sequence). The sequenced sample was lung tumor tissue, obtained before any cancer treatment. This chain links TRBV30 with TRBJ1-1; D remains ambiguous. The TCR sequence derives from a man aged 35 to 69 with stage I lung adenocarcinoma. DNA of the CDR3: TGTGCCTGGAGTAACGCGCCACTGATTGAAGCTTTCTTT. This encodes CAWSNAPLIEAFF. The full variable domain, in which reference TRBV30 and TRBJ1-1 provide the parts outside the CDR3, is SQTIHQWPATLVQPVGSPLSLECTVEGTSNPNLYWYRQAAGRGLQLLFYSVGIGQISSEVPQNLSASRPQDRQFILSSKKLLLSDSGFYLCAWSNAPLIEAFFGQGTRLTVV.